Sequencing of this TCR beta chain was carried out in a study of blood T cell repertoires in COVID-19. Background on the study: Sites across the United States, Italy and Spain contributed samples from acute and convalescent COVID-19. Sources were T cells, B-cell-depleted T cells, or PBMCs; the material itself was cDNA or gDNA.

Under the authors' procedure: Estimates of nucleated cell counts were drawn from the amplification of reference gene primers. Assay: immunoSEQ multiplex PCR; the TCRdb copy retains only in-frame clones and omits some. The DNA was the basis for D and trimming; V, J and clone size are from that table. The table lists roughly 100,000 clones, roughly 76% of them singletons. The germline CDR1 and CDR2 sequences are LGHNA and YSLEER. Trimming shortened V by 0 bases and J by 5 bases, and 10 bases separated the two germline ends. This CDR3 region has 14 residues. This clone was seen a handful of times. The rearrangement uses TRBV4-3 and TRBJ1-2; D is possibly TRBD1 (5 bases). Input material: peripheral blood. The sequence came from a woman aged 70-85 years with acute or convalescent COVID-19. The CDR3 protein is CASSQEADSYGYTF. CDR3 nucleotides: TGCGCCAGCAGCCAAGAGGCTGACAGTTATGGCTACACCTTC.